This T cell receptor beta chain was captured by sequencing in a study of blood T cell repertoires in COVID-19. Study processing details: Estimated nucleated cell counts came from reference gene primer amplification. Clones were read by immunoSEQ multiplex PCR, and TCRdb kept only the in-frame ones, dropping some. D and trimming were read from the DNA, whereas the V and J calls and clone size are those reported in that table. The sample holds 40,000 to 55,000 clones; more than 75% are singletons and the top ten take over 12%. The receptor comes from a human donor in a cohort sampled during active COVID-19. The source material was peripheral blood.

In DNA form, the CDR3 reads TGTGCCACCAGTGAGGCCGGGACAGAGAATGGCAATGAGCAGTTCTTC. It codes for CATSEAGTENGNEQFF. The chain is built from TRBV24-1 and TRBJ2-1; 7 bases match TRBD1. The CDR3 extends over 16 amino acids. Germline CDR1 is KGHDR and CDR2 is SFDVKD. V lost 4 bases and J lost 6; bases outside the gene matches: 11.